The 3 T cell receptor beta chains presented below share a single source sample, sequenced in a study of identical twins. TCRdb analysed the 5' RACE reads with MiXCR anew, one entry per CDR3 protein. The repertoire holds approximately 590,000 distinct CDR3 sequences, with 9.6% as singletons. This sample also belongs to another study, concerning yellow fever vaccine responses in identical twins.

The sequenced material came from PBMCs. Receptor source: a woman under 30 in good health.

This clonotype was picked up many times. This chain uses TRBV3-1 with TRBJ2-5; TRBD2 agrees at 13 bases. Per the germline V gene, CDR1 is LGHDT and CDR2 is YNNKEL (reference sequence). The ends lost 3 bases at V and 2 bases at J; junction bases unmatched: 9. CDR3 length equals 18 residues. The DNA for the CDR3 is TGTGCCAGCAGCCATCGATCGGGACTAGCGGGGTATCAAGAGACCCAGTACTTC. It specifies CASSHRSGLAGYQETQYF.

This chain connects TRBV7-9 to TRBJ2-7; 11 bases agree with TRBD2. The trim removed 5 bases at V and 0 bases at J, leaving 6 bases unmatched. Germline V gives CDR1 SEHNR, CDR2 FQNEAQ (reference sequence). This CDR3 spans 16 amino acids. Here the CDR3 reads CASSPLLAGASYEQYF. The CDR3, as DNA: TGTGCCAGCAGCCCCCTACTAGCGGGAGCCTCCTACGAGCAGTACTTC.

This clonotype was counted only a few times. The V call is TRBV3-1, the J call TRBJ1-5, with a tentative D call TRBD1 (5 bases). The V end was cut by 6 bases, the J end by 3 bases, with 12 bases between. The CDR3 is 14 residues long. The germline CDR1 and CDR2 sequences are LGHDT and YNNKEL (reference sequence). CDR3 DNA sequence: TGTGCCAGCAGTCGCGGGACGGTCAATCAGCCCCAGCATTTT. It specifies CASSRGTVNQPQHF.